The next 5 T cell receptor beta chains were all read from a single sample in a study of blood T cell repertoires in COVID-19. TCRdb's copy holds only in-frame clones and misses some; the assay was immunoSEQ multiplex PCR. The table has about 400,000 clones, around 88% seen once. Input material: peripheral blood. All receptors derive from a woman younger than 45 with acute or convalescent COVID-19.

The genes are TRBV11-2 and TRBJ2-7; no clear D. The germline V gene encodes CDR1 SGHAT and CDR2 FQNNGV. The V and J ends lost 6 bases and 4 bases respectively, with 10 bases between them. The CDR3 contains 12 residues. The CDR3 is CASRSVSYEQYF. The CDR3 nucleotides are TGTGCCAGCAGATCAGTTTCTTACGAGCAGTACTTC. Drawing the rest from reference TRBV11-2 and TRBJ2-7, the complete variable domain is EAGVAQSPRYKIIEKRQSVAFWCNPISGHATLYWYQQILGQGPKLLIQFQNNGVVDDSQLPKDRFSAERLKGVDSTLKIQPAKLEDSAVYLCASRSVSYEQYFGPGTRLTVT.

The chain couples TRBV13 to TRBJ2-7, with 10 bases that match TRBD1. Trimming took 4 bases from V and 1 from J; bases not matched to a gene: 7. The V gene's germline CDR1 is PRHDT and CDR2 FYEKMQ (reference sequence). CDR3 size: 16 residues. The CDR3 bases are TGTGCCAGCAGCTCCGGGACAGGGGTTATTTCCTACGAGCAGTACTTC. As protein: CASSSGTGVISYEQYF.

V gene TRBV7-2 combines with J gene TRBJ2-5; D remains unclear. CDR3 length equals 13 residues. Looked up from germline, CDR1 is SGHTA and CDR2 is FQGNSA. Trimming took off 2 bases at V and 2 bases at J, with 6 bases between the two ends. The CDR3 nucleotides are TGTGCCAGCAGCTTACAGAAACAAGAGACCCAGTACTTC. Translation gives CASSLQKQETQYF.

This clone has at least ten counts. The CDR3 sequence: CATSGPTAGRGQEEQYF. The CDR3 DNA follows: TGTGCCACCAGTGGCCCAACGGCGGGCAGGGGGCAGGAAGAGCAGTACTTC. The chain uses TRBV24-1 and TRBJ2-7, with 8 bases that match TRBD1. The CDR3 extends over 17 amino acids. Looked up from germline, CDR1 is KGHDR and CDR2 is SFDVKD. V shed 5 bases, J shed 7 bases, and the junction held 18 bases outside the gene matches.

The chain links TRBV6-8 to TRBJ2-7, with D possibly being TRBD1 (6 bases). Trimming pared 6 bases from V and 3 bases from J, leaving 18 bases between. The germline V gene has CDR1 MNHGY and CDR2 SAAAGT. The CDR3 extends over 15 amino acids. CDR3 in amino acids: CASRISTGTFYEQYF. CDR3 in DNA: TGTGCCAGCAGAATCTCGACAGGAACCTTCTACGAGCAGTACTTC.